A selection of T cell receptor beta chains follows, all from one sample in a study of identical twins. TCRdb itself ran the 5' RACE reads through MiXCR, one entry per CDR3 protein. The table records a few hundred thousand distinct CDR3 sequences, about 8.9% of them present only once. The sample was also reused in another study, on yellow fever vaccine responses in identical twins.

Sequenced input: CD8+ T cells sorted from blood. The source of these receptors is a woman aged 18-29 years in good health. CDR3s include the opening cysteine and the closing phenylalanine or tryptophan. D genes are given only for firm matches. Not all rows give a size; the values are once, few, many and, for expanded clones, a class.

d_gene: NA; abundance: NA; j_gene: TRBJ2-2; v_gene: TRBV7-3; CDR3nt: TGTGCCAGCAGCTTAATAGGTGACAGCGGCGGGGAGCTGTTTTTT; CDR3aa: CASSLIGDSGGELFF
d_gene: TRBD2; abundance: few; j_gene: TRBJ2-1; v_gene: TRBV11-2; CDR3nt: TGTGCCAGCAGCTTAGCCGCTAGCGGTGAGCAGTTCTTC; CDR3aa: CASSLAASGEQFF
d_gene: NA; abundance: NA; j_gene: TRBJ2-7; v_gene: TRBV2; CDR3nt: TGTACCAGCAGTTTTGTGCTGCAGGGGGGGCGCCTCCTAATACCGCAGTACTTC; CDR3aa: CTSSFVLQGGRLLIPQYF
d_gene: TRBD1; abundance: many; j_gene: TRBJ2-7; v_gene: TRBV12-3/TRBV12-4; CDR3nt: TGTGCCAGCAGTTTAGGGGGGACAGTGAGCTACGAGCAGTACTTC; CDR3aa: CASSLGGTVSYEQYF
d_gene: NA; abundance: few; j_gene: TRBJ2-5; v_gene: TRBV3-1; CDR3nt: TGTGCCAGCAGCCAAGCACGGACAGCTAAGGGAGAGACCCAGTACTTC; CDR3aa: CASSQARTAKGETQYF
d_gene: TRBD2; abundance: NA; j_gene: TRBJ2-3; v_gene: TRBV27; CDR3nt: TGTGCCAGCAGTTTATTCCGCAGCGGGAGGGTCGGCACAGATACGCAGTATTTT; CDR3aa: CASSLFRSGRVGTDTQYF
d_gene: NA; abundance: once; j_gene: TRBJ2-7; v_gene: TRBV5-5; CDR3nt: TGTGCCAGCAGCCCGGTGGAAACCTACGAGCAGTACTTC; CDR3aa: CASSPVETYEQYF
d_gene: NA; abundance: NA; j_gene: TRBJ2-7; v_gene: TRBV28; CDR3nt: TGTGCCAGCAGTTTAGTGCAGAACCACGAGCAGTACTTC; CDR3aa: CASSLVQNHEQYF
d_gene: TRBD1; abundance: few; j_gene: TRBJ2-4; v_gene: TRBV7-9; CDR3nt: TGTGCCAGCAGCCCCGGACAGGGACTAGCCAAAAACATTCAGTACTTC; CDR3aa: CASSPGQGLAKNIQYF
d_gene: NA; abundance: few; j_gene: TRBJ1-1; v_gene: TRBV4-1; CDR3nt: TGCGCCAGCAGCCCCGAGGGTCTCCCCGAAGCTTTCTTT; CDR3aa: CASSPEGLPEAFF
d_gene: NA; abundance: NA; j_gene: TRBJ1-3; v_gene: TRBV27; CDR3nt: TGTGCCAGCAGTTTAGGGGGCTCTGGAAACACCATATATTTT; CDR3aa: CASSLGGSGNTIYF
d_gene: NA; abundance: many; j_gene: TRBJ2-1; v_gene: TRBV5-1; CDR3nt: TGCGCCAGCCGCCCACTGACCTCCTACAATGAGCAGTTCTTC; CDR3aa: CASRPLTSYNEQFF
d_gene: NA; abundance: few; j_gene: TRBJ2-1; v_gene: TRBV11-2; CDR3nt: TGTGCCAGCAGACTGTGGGGAGGTTCCTACAATGAGCAGTTCTTC; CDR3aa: CASRLWGGSYNEQFF
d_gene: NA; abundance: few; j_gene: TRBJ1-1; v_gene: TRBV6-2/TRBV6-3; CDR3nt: TGTGCCAGCAGTTCCCCACCGAATCTGAACACTGAAGCTTTCTTT; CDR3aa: CASSSPPNLNTEAFF
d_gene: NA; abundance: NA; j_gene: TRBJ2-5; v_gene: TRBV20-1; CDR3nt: TGCAGTGCTAGAGCGGGAGAAGGGACCCAGTACTTC; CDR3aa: CSARAGEGTQYF
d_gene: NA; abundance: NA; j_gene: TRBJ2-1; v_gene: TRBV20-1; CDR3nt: TGCAGTGCTACACCCCTCTTGCAGGGCCTCTACAATGAGCAGTTCTTC; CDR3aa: CSATPLLQGLYNEQFF
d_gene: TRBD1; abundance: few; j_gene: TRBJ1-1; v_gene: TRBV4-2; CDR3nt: TGTGCCAGCAGCCAGGGACAGTTGAACACTGAAGCTTTCTTT; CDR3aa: CASSQGQLNTEAFF
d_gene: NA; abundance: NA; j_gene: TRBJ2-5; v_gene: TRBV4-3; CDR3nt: TGCGCCAGCAGCCCAGGTAGAGCAGCAGAGACCCAGTACTTC; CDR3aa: CASSPGRAAETQYF
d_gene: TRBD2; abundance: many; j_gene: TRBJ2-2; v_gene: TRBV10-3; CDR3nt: TGTGCCATCAGTGAGTCTGCTAGCGGGGTGAACACCGGGGAGCTGTTTTTT; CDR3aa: CAISESASGVNTGELFF
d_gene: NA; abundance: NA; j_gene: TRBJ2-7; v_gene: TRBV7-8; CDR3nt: TGTGCCAGCAGCCCGGGACGGGCGGGGGAGCAGTACTTC; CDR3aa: CASSPGRAGEQYF
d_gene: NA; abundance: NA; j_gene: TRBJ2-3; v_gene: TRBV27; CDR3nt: TGTGCCAGCAGTTTACCAGAAGACACAGATACGCAGTATTTT; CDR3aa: CASSLPEDTDTQYF
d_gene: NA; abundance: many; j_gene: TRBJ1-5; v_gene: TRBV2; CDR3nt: TGTGCCAGCGCGGCGCGGGGGAATCAGCCCCAGCATTTT; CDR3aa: CASAARGNQPQHF
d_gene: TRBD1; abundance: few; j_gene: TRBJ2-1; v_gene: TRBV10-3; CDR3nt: TGTGCCATCAGTGAAGTACAGGGGGCAAGAAATGAGCAGTTCTTC; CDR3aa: CAISEVQGARNEQFF
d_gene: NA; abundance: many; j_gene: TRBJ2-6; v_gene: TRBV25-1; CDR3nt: TGTGCCAGCAGTGAACTCGGGGTCAGGACAACTGGGGCCAACGTCCTGACTTTC; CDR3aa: CASSELGVRTTGANVLTF
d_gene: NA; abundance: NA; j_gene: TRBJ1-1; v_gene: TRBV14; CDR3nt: TGTGCCAGCAGCCAAGTCTCAACCGCTGAAGCTTTCTTT; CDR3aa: CASSQVSTAEAFF
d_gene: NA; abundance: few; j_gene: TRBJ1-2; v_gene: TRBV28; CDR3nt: TGTGCCAGCAGTTCAGGGATTTCCTATGGCTACACCTTC; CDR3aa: CASSSGISYGYTF
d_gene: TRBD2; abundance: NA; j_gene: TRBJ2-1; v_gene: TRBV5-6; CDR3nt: TGTGCCAGCAGCTTAAGTCTAGCGGCCTCTCTAAGGGGCAATGAGCAGTTCTTC; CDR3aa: CASSLSLAASLRGNEQFF
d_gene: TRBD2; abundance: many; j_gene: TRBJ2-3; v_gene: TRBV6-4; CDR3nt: TGTGCCAGCAGTGCTACTAGCGGGAGCACAGATACGCAGTATTTT; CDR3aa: CASSATSGSTDTQYF
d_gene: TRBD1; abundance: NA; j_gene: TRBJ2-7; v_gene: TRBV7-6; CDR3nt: TGTGCCAGCAGCCCGCGGACAGGTGATCCCTACGAGCAGTACTTC; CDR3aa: CASSPRTGDPYEQYF
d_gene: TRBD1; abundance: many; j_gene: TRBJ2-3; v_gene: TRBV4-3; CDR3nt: TGCGCCAGCAGCCAAGAGATGTTTGGGCAGGGGGCAGATACGCAGTATTTT; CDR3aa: CASSQEMFGQGADTQYF
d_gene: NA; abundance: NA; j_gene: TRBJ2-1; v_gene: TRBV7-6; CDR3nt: TGTGCCAGCAGCCCTAAGGAGAGTTACAATGAGCAGTTCTTC; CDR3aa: CASSPKESYNEQFF
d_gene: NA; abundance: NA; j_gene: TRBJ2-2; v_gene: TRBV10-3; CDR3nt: TGTGCCATCAGCCCTGCTCCTAGCGCCCTCACCGGGGAGCTGTTTTTT; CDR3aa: CAISPAPSALTGELFF
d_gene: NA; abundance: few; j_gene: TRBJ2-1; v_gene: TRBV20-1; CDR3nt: TGCAGTGCCCTCACGGGGCTCGACTACAATGAGCAGTTCTTC; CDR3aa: CSALTGLDYNEQFF
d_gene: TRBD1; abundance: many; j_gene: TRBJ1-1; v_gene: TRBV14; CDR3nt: TGTGCCAGCAGCCAAGTATTGGACAGGATAAAGGACACTGAAGCTTTCTTT; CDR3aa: CASSQVLDRIKDTEAFF
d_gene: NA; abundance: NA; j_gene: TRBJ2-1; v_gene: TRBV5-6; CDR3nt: TGTGCCAGCTCCAGACCCGGGGGGCGCCCTGAGCAGTTCTTC; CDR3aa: CASSRPGGRPEQFF
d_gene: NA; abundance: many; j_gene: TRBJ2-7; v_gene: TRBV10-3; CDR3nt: TGTGCCATCAGCCTACAGGGAAACGAGCAGTACTTC; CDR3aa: CAISLQGNEQYF
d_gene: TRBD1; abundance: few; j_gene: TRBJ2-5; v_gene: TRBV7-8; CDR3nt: TGTGCCAGCAGCTTAGGGACAGGGAGTGGAGAGACCCAGTACTTC; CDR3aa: CASSLGTGSGETQYF
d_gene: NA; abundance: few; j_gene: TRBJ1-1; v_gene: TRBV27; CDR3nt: TGTGCCAGCAGTTTATTTGGGGATAACACTGAAGCTTTCTTT; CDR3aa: CASSLFGDNTEAFF
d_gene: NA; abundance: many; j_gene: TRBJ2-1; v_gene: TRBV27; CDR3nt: TGTGCCAGCAGTTCCCGACTCGGCTACAATGAGCAGTTCTTC; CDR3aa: CASSSRLGYNEQFF
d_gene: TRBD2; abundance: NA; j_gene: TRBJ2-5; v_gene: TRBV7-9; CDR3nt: TGTGCCAGCAGCTCGCCGGCCGGGAGGGGTGAGACCCAGTACTTC; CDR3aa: CASSSPAGRGETQYF
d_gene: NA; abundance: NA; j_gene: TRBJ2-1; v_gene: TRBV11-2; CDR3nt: TGTGCCAGCAGCTTAGTTCCCACTAACTCCTACAATGAGCAGTTCTTC; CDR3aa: CASSLVPTNSYNEQFF
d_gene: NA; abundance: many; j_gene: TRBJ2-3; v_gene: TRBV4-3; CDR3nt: TGCGCCAGCAGCCAAGATTTCCAGGGGCAAGCGGATACGCAGTATTTT; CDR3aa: CASSQDFQGQADTQYF
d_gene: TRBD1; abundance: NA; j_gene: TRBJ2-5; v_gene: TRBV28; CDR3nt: TGTGCCAGCAGTGGAAAATGGACAGGGGGAAAAGAGACCCAGTACTTC; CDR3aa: CASSGKWTGGKETQYF
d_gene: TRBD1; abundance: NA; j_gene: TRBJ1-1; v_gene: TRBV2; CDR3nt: TGTGCCAGCGGCCCAGGGGGGCTGAACACTGAAGCTTTCTTT; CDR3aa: CASGPGGLNTEAFF
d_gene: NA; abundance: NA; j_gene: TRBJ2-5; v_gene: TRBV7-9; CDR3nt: TGTGCCAGCATCCGCCCGGGACAAGAGACCCAGTACTTC; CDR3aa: CASIRPGQETQYF
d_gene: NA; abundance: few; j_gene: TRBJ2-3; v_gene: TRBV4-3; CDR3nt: TGCGCCAGCAGCCAAGACCCCCCGGGGGGCGAGGAAACGCAGTATTTT; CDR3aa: CASSQDPPGGEETQYF
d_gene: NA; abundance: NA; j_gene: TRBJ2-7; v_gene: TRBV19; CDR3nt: TGTGCCAGTAGTACCCAGGACAGCTTCCACGAGCAGTACTTC; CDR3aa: CASSTQDSFHEQYF
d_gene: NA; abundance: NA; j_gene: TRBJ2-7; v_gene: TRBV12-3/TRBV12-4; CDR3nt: TGTGCCAGCAGTTTAGATCCGTCCAATGGGGAGCAGTACTTC; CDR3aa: CASSLDPSNGEQYF
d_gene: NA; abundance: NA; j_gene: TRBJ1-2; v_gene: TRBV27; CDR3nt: TGTGCCGCAGCACGAACAGGGAACTATGGCTACACCTTC; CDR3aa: CAAARTGNYGYTF
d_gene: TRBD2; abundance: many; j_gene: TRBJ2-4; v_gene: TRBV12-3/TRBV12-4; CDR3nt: TGTGCCAGCAGTGGATCCGGGACTAGCGGGAGTGGGAAAAACATTCAGTACTTC; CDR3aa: CASSGSGTSGSGKNIQYF
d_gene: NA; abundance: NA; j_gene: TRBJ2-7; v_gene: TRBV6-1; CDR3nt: TGTGCCAGCAGCGTCCCGGGGGTTTCCTACGAGCAGTACTTC; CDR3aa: CASSVPGVSYEQYF
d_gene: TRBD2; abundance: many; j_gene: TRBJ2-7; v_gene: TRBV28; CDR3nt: TGTGCCAGCAGGGGACTCGCGGGGGGCTTACGAGAGCAGTACTTC; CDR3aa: CASRGLAGGLREQYF
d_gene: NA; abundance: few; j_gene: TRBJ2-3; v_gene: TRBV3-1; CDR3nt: TGTGCCAGCAGCCAAGCAGCTCTGGAGGATACGCAGTATTTT; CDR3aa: CASSQAALEDTQYF
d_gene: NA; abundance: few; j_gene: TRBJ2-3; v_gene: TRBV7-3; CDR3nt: TGTGCCAGCAGCTTATTGGGGCTTCCGGAGGCAGATACGCAGTATTTT; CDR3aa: CASSLLGLPEADTQYF